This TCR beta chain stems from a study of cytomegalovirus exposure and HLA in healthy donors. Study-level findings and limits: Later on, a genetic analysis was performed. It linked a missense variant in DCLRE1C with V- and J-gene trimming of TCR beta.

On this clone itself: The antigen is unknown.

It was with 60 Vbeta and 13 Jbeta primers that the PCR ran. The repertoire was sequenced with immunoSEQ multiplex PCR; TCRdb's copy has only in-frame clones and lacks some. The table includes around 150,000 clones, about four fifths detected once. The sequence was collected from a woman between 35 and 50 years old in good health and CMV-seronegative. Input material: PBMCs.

CDR3 amino acids: CASSYFRQEVNYGYTF. The DNA for the CDR3 is TGTGCCAGCAGTTACTTTCGCCAGGAGGTTAACTATGGCTACACCTTC. V usage is TRBV6-5 and J usage is TRBJ1-2, with D uncertain. The CDR3 spans 16 residues. Germline V gene data show CDR1 as MNHEY and CDR2 as SVGAGI. V gave up 1 base and J gave up 1 base, with 13 bases separating them.